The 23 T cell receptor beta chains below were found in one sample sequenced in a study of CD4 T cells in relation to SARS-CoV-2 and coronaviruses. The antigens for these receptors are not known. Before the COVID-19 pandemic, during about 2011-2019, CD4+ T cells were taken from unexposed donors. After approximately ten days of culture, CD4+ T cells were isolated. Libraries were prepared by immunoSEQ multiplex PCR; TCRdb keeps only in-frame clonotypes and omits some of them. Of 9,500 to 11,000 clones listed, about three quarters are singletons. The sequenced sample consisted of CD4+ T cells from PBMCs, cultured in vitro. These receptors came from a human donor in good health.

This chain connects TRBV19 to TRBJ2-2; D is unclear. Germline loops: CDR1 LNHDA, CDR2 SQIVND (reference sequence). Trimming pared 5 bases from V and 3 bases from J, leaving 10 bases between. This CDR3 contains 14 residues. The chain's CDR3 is CASSADGHTGELFF. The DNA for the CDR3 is TGTGCCAGTAGTGCTGACGGCCACACCGGGGAGCTGTTTTTT.

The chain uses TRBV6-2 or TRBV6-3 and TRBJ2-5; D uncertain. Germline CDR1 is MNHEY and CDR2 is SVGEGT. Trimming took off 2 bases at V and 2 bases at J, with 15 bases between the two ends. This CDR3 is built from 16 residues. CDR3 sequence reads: CASSYMSNFGQETQYF. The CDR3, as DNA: TGTGCCAGCAGTTACATGTCGAACTTTGGGCAAGAGACCCAGTACTTC.

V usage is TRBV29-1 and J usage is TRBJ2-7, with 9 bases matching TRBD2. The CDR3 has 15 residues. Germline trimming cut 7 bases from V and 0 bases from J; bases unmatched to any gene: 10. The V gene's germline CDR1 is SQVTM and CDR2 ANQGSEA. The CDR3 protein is CSARGRAGGSYEQYF. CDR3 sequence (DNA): TGCAGCGCCAGGGGTCGAGCGGGAGGCTCCTACGAGCAGTACTTC.

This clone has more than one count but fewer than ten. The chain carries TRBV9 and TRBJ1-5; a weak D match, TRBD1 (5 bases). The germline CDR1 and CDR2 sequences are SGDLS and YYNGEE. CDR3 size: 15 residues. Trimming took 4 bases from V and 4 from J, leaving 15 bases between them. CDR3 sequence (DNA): TGTGCCAGCAGCCCAAGTGGGGGGGAGAATCAGCCCCAGCATTTT. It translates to CASSPSGGENQPQHF.

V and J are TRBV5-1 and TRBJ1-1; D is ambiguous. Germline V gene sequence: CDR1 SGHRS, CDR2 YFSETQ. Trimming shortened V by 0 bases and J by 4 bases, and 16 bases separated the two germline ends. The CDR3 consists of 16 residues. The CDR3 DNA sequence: TGCGCCAGCAGCTTGGTAGGCAGCCTGACAATCACTGAAGCTTTCTTT. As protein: CASSLVGSLTITEAFF.

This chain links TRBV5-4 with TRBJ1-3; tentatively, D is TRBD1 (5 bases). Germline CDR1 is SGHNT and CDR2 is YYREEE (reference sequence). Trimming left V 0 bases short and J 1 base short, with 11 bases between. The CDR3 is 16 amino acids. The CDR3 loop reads CASSLGSGISGNTIYF. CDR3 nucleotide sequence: TGTGCCAGCAGCTTGGGGTCAGGGATATCTGGAAACACCATATATTTT.

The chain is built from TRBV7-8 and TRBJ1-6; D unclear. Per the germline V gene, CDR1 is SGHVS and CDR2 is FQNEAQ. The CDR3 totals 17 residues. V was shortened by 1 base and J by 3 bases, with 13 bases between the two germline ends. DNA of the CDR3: TGTGCCAGCAGCTTAGGAAGTGTCGGCCTCTATAATTCACCCCTCCACTTT. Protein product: CASSLGSVGLYNSPLHF.

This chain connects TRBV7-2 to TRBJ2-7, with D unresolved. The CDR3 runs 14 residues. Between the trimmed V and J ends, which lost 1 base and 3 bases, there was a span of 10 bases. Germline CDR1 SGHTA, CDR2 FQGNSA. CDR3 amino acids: CASSLESRFYEQYF. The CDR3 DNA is TGTGCCAGCAGCTTAGAGTCAAGGTTCTACGAGCAGTACTTC.

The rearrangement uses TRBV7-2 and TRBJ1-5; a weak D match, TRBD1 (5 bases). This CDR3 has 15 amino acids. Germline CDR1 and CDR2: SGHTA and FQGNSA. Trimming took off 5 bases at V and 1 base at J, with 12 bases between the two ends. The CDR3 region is CASSLDGASNQPQHF. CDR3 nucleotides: TGTGCCAGCAGCCTGGACGGGGCCAGCAATCAGCCCCAGCATTTT.

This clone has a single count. CDR3 region: CASSLYFLAQGVEAFF. The CDR3 DNA is TGTGCCAGCAGCTTGTACTTCTTGGCTCAGGGAGTTGAAGCTTTCTTT. This sequence joins TRBV5-5 and TRBJ1-1; possible D gene TRBD1, 5 bases. The CDR3 is 16 amino acids. Germline CDR1 reads SGHKS; CDR2 reads YYEKEE (reference sequence). Trimming left V 1 base short and J 7 bases short, with 20 bases between.

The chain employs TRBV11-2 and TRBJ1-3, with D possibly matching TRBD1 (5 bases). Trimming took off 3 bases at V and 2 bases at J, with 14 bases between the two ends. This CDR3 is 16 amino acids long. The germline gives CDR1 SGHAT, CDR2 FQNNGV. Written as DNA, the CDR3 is TGTGCCAGCAGCTTGACGGGACGGGCAGCTGGAAACACCATATATTTT. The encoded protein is CASSLTGRAAGNTIYF.

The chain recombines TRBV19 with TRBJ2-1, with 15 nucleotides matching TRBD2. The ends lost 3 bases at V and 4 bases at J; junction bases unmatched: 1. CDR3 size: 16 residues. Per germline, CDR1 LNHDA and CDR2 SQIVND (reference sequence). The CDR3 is CASSIGLAGGYNEQFF. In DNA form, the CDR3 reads TGTGCCAGTAGTATTGGACTAGCGGGAGGGTACAATGAGCAGTTCTTC.

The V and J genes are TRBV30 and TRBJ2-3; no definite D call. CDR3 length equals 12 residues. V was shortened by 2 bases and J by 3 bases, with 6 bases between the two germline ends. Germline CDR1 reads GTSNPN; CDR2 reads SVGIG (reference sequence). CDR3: CAWSKVTDTQYF. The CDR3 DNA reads TGTGCCTGGAGTAAGGTGACAGATACGCAGTATTTT.

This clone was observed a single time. The DNA for the CDR3 is TGTGCCAGCAGTTTAATGGAAAACACTGAAGCTTTCTTT. It specifies CASSLMENTEAFF. The chain recombines TRBV28 with TRBJ1-1, with unresolved D. The CDR3 spans 13 residues. Germline CDR1 MDHEN, CDR2 SYDVKM. V lost 2 bases and J 2 bases, leaving 6 bases between the germline ends.

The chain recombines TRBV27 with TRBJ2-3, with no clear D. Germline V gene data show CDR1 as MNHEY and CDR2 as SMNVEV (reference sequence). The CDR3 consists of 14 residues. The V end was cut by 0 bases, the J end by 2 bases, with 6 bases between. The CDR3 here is CASSLSRVTDTQYF. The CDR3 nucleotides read TGTGCCAGCAGTTTATCCCGGGTCACAGATACGCAGTATTTT.

CDR3 DNA sequence: TGTGCCAGCAGCAGACAGGGACCCCTCAGCTCTGGAAACACCATATATTTT. Translated, it gives CASSRQGPLSSGNTIYF. The V and J genes are TRBV2 and TRBJ1-3, with 7 bases fitting TRBD1. This CDR3 comprises 17 residues. CDR1 and CDR2 from the germline V gene are SNHLY and FYNNEI. J was trimmed by 0 bases and V by 6 bases; bases with no gene match: 11.

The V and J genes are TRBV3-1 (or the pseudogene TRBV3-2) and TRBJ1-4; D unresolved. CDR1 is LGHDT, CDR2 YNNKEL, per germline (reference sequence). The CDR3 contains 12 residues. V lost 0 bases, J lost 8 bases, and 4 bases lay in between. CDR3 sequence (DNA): TGTGCCAGCAGCCAAGACGGGGAAAAACTGTTTTTT. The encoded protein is CASSQDGEKLFF.

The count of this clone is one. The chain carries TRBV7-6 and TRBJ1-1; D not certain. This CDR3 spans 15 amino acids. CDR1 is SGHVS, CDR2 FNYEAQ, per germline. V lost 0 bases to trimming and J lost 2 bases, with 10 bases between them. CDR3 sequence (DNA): TGTGCCAGCAGCTTAGCGGGAGGTGGTAACACTGAAGCTTTCTTT. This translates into CASSLAGGGNTEAFF.

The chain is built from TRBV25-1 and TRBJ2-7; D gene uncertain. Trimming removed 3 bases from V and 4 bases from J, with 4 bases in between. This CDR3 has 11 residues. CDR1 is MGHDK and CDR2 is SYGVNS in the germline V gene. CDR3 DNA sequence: TGTGCCAGCAGTGAGGGATACGAGCAGTACTTC. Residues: CASSEGYEQYF.

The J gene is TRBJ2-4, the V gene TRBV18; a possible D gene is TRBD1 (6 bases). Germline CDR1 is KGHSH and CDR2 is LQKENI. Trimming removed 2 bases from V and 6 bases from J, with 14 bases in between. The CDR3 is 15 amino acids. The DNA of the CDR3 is TGTGCCAGCTCACCAAGTGGGGGCAGCTCAAACATTCAGTACTTC. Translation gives CASSPSGGSSNIQYF.

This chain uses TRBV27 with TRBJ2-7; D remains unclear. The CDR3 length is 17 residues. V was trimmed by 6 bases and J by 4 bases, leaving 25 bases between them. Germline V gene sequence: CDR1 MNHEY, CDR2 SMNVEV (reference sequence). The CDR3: CASSSTHLGSIGYEQYF. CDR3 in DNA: TGTGCCAGCAGCTCCACGCACCTAGGCTCGATTGGGTACGAGCAGTACTTC.

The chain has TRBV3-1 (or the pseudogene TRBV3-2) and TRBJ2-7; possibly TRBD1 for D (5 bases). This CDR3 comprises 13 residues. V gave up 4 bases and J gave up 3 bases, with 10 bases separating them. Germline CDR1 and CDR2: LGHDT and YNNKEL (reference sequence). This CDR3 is CASSPTALYEQYF. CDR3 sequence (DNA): TGTGCCAGCAGCCCGACAGCCCTCTACGAGCAGTACTTC.

The CDR3 DNA is TGCGCCAGCAGCCAAGGGTCGGCGGGGACTAGCGGCACAGATACGCAGTATTTT. Translation gives CASSQGSAGTSGTDTQYF. The gene calls are TRBV4-3 and TRBJ2-3; 10 bases agree with TRBD2. V gave up 1 base and J gave up 1 base; unmatched junction bases: 8. This CDR3 is built from 18 residues. The germline gives CDR1 LGHNA, CDR2 YSLEER.